Listed below are T cell receptor beta chains from one sample, sequenced in a study of blood T cells in healthy people across ages. TCRdb reprocessed the 5' RACE reads with MiXCR, giving one entry per CDR3 protein. The data contain more than 500,000 distinct CDR3 sequences, 27% of them seen just once; the ten biggest clones take up approximately 18%. Sequences were obtained from blood. Every receptor here comes from a woman between 65 and 79 years old in good health. The CDR3 runs from the conserved cysteine through the conserved F or W. A D gene is named only where the DNA matches it firmly. Clone size is shown for a subset of rows, as once, few, many or a class of expanded clone.

D	V	size	J	DNA	CDR3
NA	TRBV28	NA	TRBJ2-3	TGTGCCAGCAGTTTCCTCGAGGGAGGCACAGATACGCAGTATTTT	CASSFLEGGTDTQYF
NA	TRBV6-5	NA	TRBJ2-5	TGTGCCAGCAGTTACTCGGGGTGGCGAGAGACCCAGTACTTC	CASSYSGWRETQYF
NA	TRBV7-2	NA	TRBJ2-2	TGTGCCAGCAGCTTAGCGGTTCACACCGGGGAGCTGTTTTTT	CASSLAVHTGELFF
NA	TRBV29-1	NA	TRBJ1-4	TGCAGCGTGACCGGACCAGCTGCAACTAATGAAAAACTGTTTTTT	CSVTGPAATNEKLFF
TRBD1	TRBV6-2/TRBV6-3	NA	TRBJ2-3	TGTGCCAGCAGTTACAGACAGGGGAGACCCGGGCTTTCAGATACGCAGTATTTT	CASSYRQGRPGLSDTQYF
NA	TRBV5-1	once	TRBJ2-1	TGCGCCAGCAGCTTGATTTCCCTGGAGATGGGTGAGCAGTTCTTC	CASSLISLEMGEQFF
NA	TRBV12-3/TRBV12-4	many	TRBJ1-3	TGTGCCAGCAGTATTCAGCTCTTCTCTGGAAACACCATATATTTT	CASSIQLFSGNTIYF
NA	TRBV25-1	NA	TRBJ2-5	TGTGCCAGCAGTGAGCCCGGGGCCCAGGCGACCCAGTACTTC	CASSEPGAQATQYF
NA	TRBV20-1	NA	TRBJ2-3	TGCAGTGCTTCGACTAGAGTTAGCACAGATACGCAGTATTTT	CSASTRVSTDTQYF
TRBD2	TRBV19	once	TRBJ2-3	TGTGCCAGTAGTAGTAAAAAGGGGACTAGCGGTGTCCCAGATACGCAGTATTTT	CASSSKKGTSGVPDTQYF
NA	TRBV7-2	NA	TRBJ1-4	TGTGCCAGCAGCCCTCGGTCTAATGAAAAACTGTTTTTT	CASSPRSNEKLFF
NA	TRBV29-1	NA	TRBJ1-3	TGCAGCGTCGTGTTTGGACAGCCCATCTCTGGAAACACCATATATTTT	CSVVFGQPISGNTIYF
TRBD1	TRBV5-1	NA	TRBJ2-1	TGCGCCAGCAGCATCGAGGGGGCGTATGAGCAGTTCTTC	CASSIEGAYEQFF
TRBD1	TRBV7-2	few	TRBJ1-2	TGTGTCAGCAGCCGACGACAGGGCCCAGTTAACTATGGCTACACCTTC	CVSSRRQGPVNYGYTF
NA	TRBV4-3	NA	TRBJ2-1	TGCGTCAGCAGCCAAGACCGTTCTTTTCGTTACAATGAGCAGTTCTTC	CVSSQDRSFRYNEQFF
TRBD2	TRBV18	NA	TRBJ2-1	TGTGCCAGCTCGCCGGGGGGGATCTCCTACAATGAGCAGTTCTTC	CASSPGGISYNEQFF
NA	TRBV12-3/TRBV12-4	many	TRBJ1-5	TGTGCCAGCGGGGGGCAGGGCGGTCAGCCCCAGCATTTT	CASGGQGGQPQHF